This TCR beta chain appears in the sequencing data of a study of blood T cell repertoires in COVID-19. Turning to the study itself: PBMCs, B-cell-depleted T cells, or T cells were the source of the cDNA or gDNA that made up the material.

Original methodology: It was from reference gene primer amplification that nucleated cell counts were estimated. Produced via immunoSEQ multiplex PCR; TCRdb's table is partial and in-frame only. That table supplies the V and J calls and clone size; D and trimming were determined from the DNA. The sample contains approximately 280,000 clones, about nine tenths of which appear only once. This TCR derives from a man over 45 with acute or convalescent COVID-19. The sample was peripheral blood.

The DNA of the CDR3 is TGTGCCAGCAGTATAAGACAGGGGCGGCGTCAGCCCCAGCATTTT. Translation: CASSIRQGRRQPQHF. The chain recombines TRBV6-5 with TRBJ1-5, with 8 positions matching TRBD1. Germline V gene lookup returns CDR1 MNHEY and CDR2 SVGAGI. Trimming removed 5 bases from V and 6 bases from J; junction bases left unmatched: 9. The CDR3 is 15 residues long.